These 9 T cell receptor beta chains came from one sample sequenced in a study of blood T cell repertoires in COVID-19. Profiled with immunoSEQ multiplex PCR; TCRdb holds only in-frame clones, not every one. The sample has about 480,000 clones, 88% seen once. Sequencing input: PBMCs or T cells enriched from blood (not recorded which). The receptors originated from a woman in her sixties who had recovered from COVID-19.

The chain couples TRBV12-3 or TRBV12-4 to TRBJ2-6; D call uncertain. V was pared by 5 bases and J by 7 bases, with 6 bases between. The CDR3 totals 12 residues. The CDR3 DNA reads TGTGCCAGCAGTCCCATCGCCAACGTCCTGACTTTC. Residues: CASSPIANVLTF.

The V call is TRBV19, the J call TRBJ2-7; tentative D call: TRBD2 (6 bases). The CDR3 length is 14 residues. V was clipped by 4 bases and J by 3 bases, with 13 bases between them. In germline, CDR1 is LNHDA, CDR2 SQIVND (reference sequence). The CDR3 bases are TGTGCCAGTAGTAAGTCCTCCGGGAGCTACGAGCAGTACTTC. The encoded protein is CASSKSSGSYEQYF.

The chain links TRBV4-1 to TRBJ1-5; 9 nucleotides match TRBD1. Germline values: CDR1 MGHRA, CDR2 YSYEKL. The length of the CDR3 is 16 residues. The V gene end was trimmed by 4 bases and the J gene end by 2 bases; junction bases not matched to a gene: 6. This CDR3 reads CASSRTGERGNQPQHF. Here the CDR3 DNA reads TGCGCCAGCAGCCGGACAGGGGAGAGAGGCAATCAGCCCCAGCATTTT.

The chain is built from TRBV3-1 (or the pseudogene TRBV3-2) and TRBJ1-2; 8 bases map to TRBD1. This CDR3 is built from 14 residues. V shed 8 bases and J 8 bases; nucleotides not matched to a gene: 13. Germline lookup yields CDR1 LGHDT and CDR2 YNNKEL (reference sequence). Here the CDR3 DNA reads TGTGCCAGCTCGCGACGAACAGGGGGAGGCGGCTACACCTTC. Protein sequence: CASSRRTGGGGYTF.

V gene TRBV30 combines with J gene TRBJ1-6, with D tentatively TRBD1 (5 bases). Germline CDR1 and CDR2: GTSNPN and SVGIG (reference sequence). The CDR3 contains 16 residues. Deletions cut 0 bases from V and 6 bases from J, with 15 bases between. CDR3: CAWSVLGQALNSPLHF. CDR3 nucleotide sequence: TGTGCCTGGAGTGTACTGGGGCAGGCGCTTAATTCACCCCTCCACTTT.

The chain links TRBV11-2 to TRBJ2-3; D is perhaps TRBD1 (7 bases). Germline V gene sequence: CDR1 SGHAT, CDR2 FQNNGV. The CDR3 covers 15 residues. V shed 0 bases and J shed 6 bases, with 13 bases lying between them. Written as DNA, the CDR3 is TGTGCCAGCAGCTTAGAGACAGGGAGGACGGATACGCAGTATTTT. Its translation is CASSLETGRTDTQYF. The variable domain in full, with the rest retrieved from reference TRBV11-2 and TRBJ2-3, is EAGVAQSPRYKIIEKRQSVAFWCNPISGHATLYWYQQILGQGPKLLIQFQNNGVVDDSQLPKDRFSAERLKGVDSTLKIQPAKLEDSAVYLCASSLETGRTDTQYFGPGTRLTVL.

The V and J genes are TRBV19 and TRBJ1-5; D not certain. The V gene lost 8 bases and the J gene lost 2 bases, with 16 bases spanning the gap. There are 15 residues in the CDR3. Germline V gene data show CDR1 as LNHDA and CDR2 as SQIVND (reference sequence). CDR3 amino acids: CASLDYNGGNQPQHF. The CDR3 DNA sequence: TGTGCCAGTCTAGACTACAACGGCGGCAATCAGCCCCAGCATTTT. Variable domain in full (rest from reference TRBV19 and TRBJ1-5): DGGITQSPKYLFRKEGQNVTLSCEQNLNHDAMYWYRQDPGQGLRLIYYSQIVNDFQKGDIAEGYSVSREKKESFPLTVTSAQKNPTAFYLCASLDYNGGNQPQHFGDGTRLSIL.

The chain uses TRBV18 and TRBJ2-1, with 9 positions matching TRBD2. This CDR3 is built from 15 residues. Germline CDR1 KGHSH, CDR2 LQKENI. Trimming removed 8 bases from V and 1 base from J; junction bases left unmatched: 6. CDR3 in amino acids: CASAPGLASYNEQFF. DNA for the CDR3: TGTGCCAGCGCCCCGGGACTAGCTTCCTACAATGAGCAGTTCTTC.

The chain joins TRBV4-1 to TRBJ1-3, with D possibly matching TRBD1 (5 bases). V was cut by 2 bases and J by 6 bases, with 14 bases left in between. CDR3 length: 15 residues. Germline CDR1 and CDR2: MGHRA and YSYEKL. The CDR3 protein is CASSQTGVASNTIYF. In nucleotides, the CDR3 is TGCGCCAGCAGCCAAACGGGGGTCGCTTCAAACACCATATATTTT.